The 22 T cell receptor beta chains presented below share a single source sample, sequenced in a study of Ad26.COV2.S vaccination and SARS-CoV-2 variants. Treatment given: around 19 received Ad26.COV2.S at low or high dose, single or two shots; 5 received placebo; per-sample allocation not given. Sampling was done on day 63 after the first vaccine or placebo injection. Clones were sequenced by immunoSEQ multiplex PCR, and TCRdb holds only the in-frame ones, with some missing. In the table there are 400,000 to 500,000 clones, around 89% of which are singletons. The sequenced sample was peripheral blood, obtained in a trial of Ad26.COV2.S vaccine versus placebo. The receptor set was obtained from a person aged 18-60 years who received the Ad26.COV2.S COVID-19 vaccine or a placebo.

V and J are TRBV2 and TRBJ1-1; TRBD1 aligns across 7 bases. The CDR3 runs to 14 residues. The trim removed 7 bases at V and 1 base at J, leaving 6 bases unmatched. Germline V gene sequence: CDR1 SNHLY, CDR2 FYNNEI. CDR3 nucleotides: TGTGCCAGCAATCAATGGACAGGGAACACTGAAGCTTTCTTT. Amino acid sequence: CASNQWTGNTEAFF.

The V call is TRBV4-1, the J call TRBJ2-2, with 8 bases aligning to TRBD1. The trim removed 1 base at V and 5 bases at J, leaving 3 bases unmatched. CDR1 and CDR2 from the germline V gene are MGHRA and YSYEKL. The CDR3 is 15 residues long. The CDR3 protein is CASSQVQGATGELFF. The CDR3 DNA follows: TGCGCCAGCAGCCAAGTGCAGGGGGCTACCGGGGAGCTGTTTTTT.

The CDR3 sequence: CASSPGTPYSGANVLTF. The CDR3 DNA reads TGTGCCAGCAGCCCCGGGACTCCCTATTCTGGGGCCAACGTCCTGACTTTC. The chain carries TRBV6-2 or TRBV6-3 and TRBJ2-6, with D perhaps matching TRBD2 (6 bases). The CDR3 has 17 residues. In germline, CDR1 is MNHEY, CDR2 SVGEGT. V was trimmed by 6 bases and J by 1 base, leaving 16 bases between them.

V gene TRBV5-1 combines with J gene TRBJ2-3, with 8 bases matching TRBD1. This CDR3 has 18 amino acids. The J segment lost 2 bases and the V segment lost 3 bases, leaving 14 bases of the junction unmatched. The germline V gene encodes CDR1 SGHRS and CDR2 YFSETQ. The CDR3 DNA follows: TGCGCCAGCAGCTGGGGCCGGGACAGGCAAATTAACACAGATACGCAGTATTTT. This codes for CASSWGRDRQINTDTQYF.

The genes are TRBV12-3 or TRBV12-4 and TRBJ1-2; the D gene is possibly TRBD1 (5 bases). Trimming removed 1 base at V and 6 bases at J, with 9 bases between. The CDR3 length is 13 residues. The CDR3 loop is CASSLVGGDGYTF. Here the CDR3 DNA reads TGTGCCAGCAGTTTAGTAGGAGGGGATGGCTACACCTTC.

The chain links TRBV7-3 to TRBJ1-6; 7 bases align to TRBD1. V lost 7 bases and J lost 10; bases outside the gene matches: 7. CDR1 is SGHTA, CDR2 FQGTGA, per germline. The CDR3 runs to 13 residues. CDR3 protein: CASNEGAGSPLHF. The CDR3 DNA reads TGTGCCAGCAACGAGGGGGCCGGGTCACCCCTCCACTTT.

The V call is TRBV11-1, the J call TRBJ2-6, with D hard to call. Per the germline V gene, CDR1 is SGHAT and CDR2 is FQDESV (reference sequence). The CDR3 has 15 amino acids. The V end lost 0 bases, the J end lost 3 bases, and 6 bases lay between the germline ends. DNA of the CDR3: TGTGCCAGCAGCTTAGCGTTGGGTGGGGCCAACGTCCTGACTTTC. Encoded protein: CASSLALGGANVLTF.

This chain links TRBV7-2 with TRBJ2-2, with unresolved D. The CDR3 covers 14 residues. Trimming removed 8 bases at V and 3 bases at J, with 13 bases between. Germline V gene sequence: CDR1 SGHTA, CDR2 FQGNSA. CDR3 DNA: TGTGCCAGCGCCGTGGGTATTGACACCGGGGAGCTGTTTTTT. This gives the protein CASAVGIDTGELFF.

J is TRBJ2-7 and V is TRBV6-2 or TRBV6-3, with a weak D call TRBD2 (6 bases). Per germline, CDR1 MNHEY and CDR2 SVGEGT. V was pared by 5 bases and J by 0 bases, with 11 bases between. The CDR3 runs 14 residues. CDR3 in DNA: TGTGCCAGCAGTCAGGGACTGATCTCCTACGAGCAGTACTTC. Translation gives CASSQGLISYEQYF.

The rearrangement joins TRBV6-2 or TRBV6-3 to TRBJ2-6; the D is unclear. The CDR3 is made up of 16 amino acids. Germline V gene data show CDR1 as MNHEY and CDR2 as SVGEGT. V lost 4 bases to trimming and J lost 0 bases, with 10 bases between them. CDR3 in DNA: TGTGCCAGCAGTTTGGACGGGTCCTCTGGGGCCAACGTCCTGACTTTC. Residues: CASSLDGSSGANVLTF.

V is TRBV7-9 and J is TRBJ2-7, with D perhaps TRBD2 (5 bases). Looked up from germline, CDR1 is SEHNR and CDR2 is FQNEAQ (reference sequence). Trimming cost V 5 bases and J 2 bases, with 10 bases left between them. The CDR3 has 13 residues. CDR3 bases: TGTGCCAGCAGCCGCGGGCCGGCCTACGAGCAGTACTTC. Its translation is CASSRGPAYEQYF.

The rearrangement uses TRBV19 and TRBJ1-1; D call uncertain. CDR1 LNHDA and CDR2 SQIVND come from the germline V gene (reference sequence). V was clipped by 6 bases and J by 4 bases, with 15 bases between them. The CDR3 totals 14 residues. The CDR3 sequence is CASSLGSTLTEAFF. CDR3 bases: TGTGCCAGTAGCTTAGGATCGACACTCACTGAAGCTTTCTTT. Drawing the rest from reference TRBV19 and TRBJ1-1, the complete variable domain is DGGITQSPKYLFRKEGQNVTLSCEQNLNHDAMYWYRQDPGQGLRLIYYSQIVNDFQKGDIAEGYSVSREKKESFPLTVTSAQKNPTAFYLCASSLGSTLTEAFFGQGTRLTVV.

This clone has only a few counts. J is TRBJ2-5 and V is TRBV7-9; 10 nucleotides line up with TRBD1. V lost 5 bases and J lost 5; bases outside the gene matches: 11. The CDR3 is 16 amino acids. CDR1 is SEHNR, CDR2 FQNEAQ, per germline (reference sequence). CDR3 nucleotide sequence: TGTGCCAGCAGCAACTGGGACAGGGGAACGGGGGAGACCCAGTACTTC. Protein: CASSNWDRGTGETQYF.

The chain carries TRBV7-2 and TRBJ1-1; 7 nucleotides agree with TRBD1. V lost 5 bases and J lost 4; bases outside the gene matches: 7. The CDR3 is made up of 14 amino acids. The germline gives CDR1 SGHTA, CDR2 FQGNSA. The CDR3 is CASSPTPGGTEAFF. The DNA of the CDR3 is TGTGCCAGCAGCCCTACCCCAGGGGGCACTGAAGCTTTCTTT.

Comments on this clone: The sample holds other DNA sequences that translate to the same CDR3. The rearrangement joins TRBV9 to TRBJ2-3; D is undetermined. The germline gives CDR1 SGDLS, CDR2 YYNGEE. The V end was cut by 0 bases, the J end by 3 bases, with 2 bases between. This CDR3 is built from 12 residues. The CDR3 coding sequence is TGTGCCAGCAGCGTAGGTACAGATACGCAGTATTTT. Its protein product is CASSVGTDTQYF.

V usage is TRBV7-9 and J usage is TRBJ1-1; TRBD1 agrees at 7 bases. Per germline, CDR1 SEHNR and CDR2 FQNEAQ (reference sequence). V trimming: 5 bases; J trimming: 0 bases; junction bases outside the gene matches: 6. This CDR3 comprises 15 residues. This CDR3 reads CASSPRTGMNTEAFF. CDR3 in DNA: TGTGCCAGCAGCCCACGGACAGGCATGAACACTGAAGCTTTCTTT.

The chain carries TRBV7-8 and TRBJ2-5; either TRBD1 or TRBD2 may fit D (6 bases each). CDR1 and CDR2 (germline): SGHVS, FQNEAQ. The CDR3 length is 16 residues. Trimming stripped 2 bases from V and 5 bases from J, with 18 bases between. The CDR3 protein is CASSLWGASSPETQYF. In DNA form, the CDR3 reads TGTGCCAGCAGCTTATGGGGGGCTAGCTCGCCCGAGACCCAGTACTTC. Complete variable domain (other parts from reference TRBV7-8 and TRBJ2-5): GAGVSQSPRYKVAKRGQDVALRCDPISGHVSLFWYQQALGQGPEFLTYFQNEAQLDKSGLPSDRFFAERPEGSVSTLKIQRTQQEDSAVYLCASSLWGASSPETQYFGPGTRLLVL.

The V and J genes are TRBV6-5 and TRBJ2-1; D tentatively fits TRBD1 or TRBD2 (5 bases each). V lost 0 bases and J lost 9, with 9 bases in between. Germline lookup yields CDR1 MNHEY and CDR2 SVGAGI. This CDR3 spans 13 amino acids. The CDR3 region has the DNA TGTGCCAGCAGTTACTCGCTTGGGGGTGAGCAGTTCTTC. It translates to CASSYSLGGEQFF.

This chain links TRBV28 with TRBJ2-2; perhaps TRBD1 as D (6 bases). Trimming stripped 6 bases from V and 6 bases from J, with 14 bases between. The V gene's germline CDR1 is MDHEN and CDR2 SYDVKM. The length of the CDR3 is 14 residues. CDR3 protein: CASREKTGPGELFF. DNA for the CDR3: TGTGCCAGCAGAGAAAAAACAGGGCCCGGGGAGCTGTTTTTT.

This sequence joins TRBV6-5 and TRBJ2-5; D tentatively fits TRBD1 or TRBD2 (5 bases each). Looked up from germline, CDR1 is MNHEY and CDR2 is SVGAGI. The CDR3 has 14 residues. V was clipped by 7 bases and J by 1 base, with 13 bases between them. The CDR3 nucleotides read TGTGCCAGCACCCGGGATGGGGGCCAAGAGACCCAGTACTTC. Residues: CASTRDGGQETQYF.

The rearrangement uses TRBV7-2 and TRBJ1-4; possibly TRBD1 for D (6 bases). The V gene's germline CDR1 is SGHTA and CDR2 FQGNSA. The CDR3 runs to 13 residues. Trimming stripped 5 bases from V and 8 bases from J, with 12 bases between. Here the CDR3 DNA reads TGTGCCAGCAGCGACCTTGGACAGGAAAAACTGTTTTTT. Its protein product is CASSDLGQEKLFF.

The count of this clone is one. This chain uses TRBV3-1 (or the pseudogene TRBV3-2) with TRBJ1-4; 8 bases match TRBD1. The CDR3 is 15 residues long. The junction had 5 bases not matched to a gene; V was cut back by 5 bases and J by 3 bases. Germline CDR1 reads LGHDT; CDR2 reads YNNKEL (reference sequence). CDR3 sequence reads: CASSAGTGSNEKLFF. CDR3 coding DNA: TGTGCCAGCAGCGCAGGGACAGGCTCTAATGAAAAACTGTTTTTT.